This is a list of T cell receptor beta chains from one sample in a study of immune evolution from preneoplasia to lung adenocarcinoma. TCRdb's table, derived via immunoSEQ multiplex PCR, lists solely in-frame clones and lacks some. This table has fewer than 5,500 clones, approximately 87% appearing once. Sequencing used FFPE minimally invasive lung adenocarcinoma tissue. All receptors come from a person between 55 and 80 years old with lung adenocarcinoma. The CDR3 runs from the conserved cysteine through the conserved F or W. A D gene is named only where the DNA matches it firmly. Some rows have no size entry. The others give once, few or many, or a class for an expanded clone.

D	size	V	J	CDR3	DNA
TRBD2	NA	TRBV9	TRBJ2-3	CASSVGRGGGTDTQYF	TGTGCCAGCAGCGTAGGACGCGGGGGGGGGACAGATACGCAGTATTTT
NA	NA	TRBV19	TRBJ2-7	CASSIEEGSYEQYF	TGTGCCAGTAGTATTGAGGAGGGATCCTACGAGCAGTACTTC
NA	NA	TRBV19	TRBJ2-2	CASSNRSGQNTGELFF	TGTGCCAGTAGTAATAGATCGGGGCAGAACACCGGGGAGCTGTTTTTT
NA	NA	TRBV13	TRBJ2-5	CASSRGSRLEGAQYF	TGTGCCAGCAGCCGAGGGTCGCGGTTAGAAGGGGCCCAGTACTTC
NA	few	TRBV7-9	TRBJ1-1	CASSWDDAAAFF	TGTGCCAGCAGCTGGGACGACGCCGCGGCTTTCTTT
NA	NA	TRBV30	TRBJ2-3	CACVTRMDTQYF	TGTGCCTGTGTTACCCGGATGGATACGCAGTATTTT
TRBD2	NA	TRBV7-9	TRBJ2-1	CASSLAGGNEQFF	TGTGCCAGCAGCTTAGCGGGGGGGAATGAGCAGTTCTTC
NA	NA	TRBV9	TRBJ1-1	CASSPAGTANTEAFF	TGTGCCAGCAGCCCGGCCGGGACGGCGAACACTGAAGCTTTCTTT
TRBD1	NA	TRBV6-6	TRBJ1-5	CASRGQVLLQPQHF	TGTGCCAGCAGGGGACAGGTTTTACTCCAGCCCCAGCATTTT
TRBD1	NA	TRBV5-5	TRBJ2-3	CASSLGDRDTDTQYF	TGTGCCAGCAGCTTGGGGGACAGGGACACAGATACGCAGTATTTT
TRBD1	once	TRBV5-4	TRBJ2-3	CASSRTGGADTQYF	TGTGCCAGCAGCCGGACAGGGGGCGCAGATACGCAGTATTTT
NA	NA	TRBV9	TRBJ2-2	CASSQRQENTGELFF	TGTGCCAGCAGCCAAAGACAGGAAAACACCGGGGAGCTGTTTTTT
NA	NA	TRBV23-1	TRBJ2-7	CASSQEGNEQYF	TGCGCCAGCAGCCAAGAGGGAAACGAGCAGTACTTC
TRBD1	NA	TRBV19	TRBJ1-1	CASRIQGGTEAFF	TGTGCCAGTAGGATACAGGGGGGCACTGAAGCTTTCTTT
NA	NA	TRBV5-1	TRBJ2-2	CASSFGSLAGELFF	TGCGCCAGCAGCTTCGGGTCGTTGGCCGGGGAGCTGTTTTTT
TRBD1	NA	TRBV6-1	TRBJ1-1	CASRGQGGTEAFF	TGTGCCAGCAGGGGACAGGGGGGCACTGAAGCTTTCTTT
NA	NA	TRBV18	TRBJ2-5	CASSPPPGETQYF	TGTGCCAGCTCACCACCTCCTGGGGAGACCCAGTACTTC
TRBD2	NA	TRBV4-3	TRBJ2-3	CASSQVAGEAWATQYF	TGCGCCAGCAGCCAGGTAGCGGGGGAGGCGTGGGCTACGCAGTATTTT
TRBD1	NA	TRBV27	TRBJ1-6	CASRTEGQPHSPLHF	TGTGCCAGCAGGACCGAGGGACAGCCCCATTCACCCCTCCACTTT
NA	NA	TRBV28	TRBJ1-3	CASYSGNTIYF	TGTGCCAGCTATTCTGGAAACACCATATATTTT
TRBD2	NA	TRBV11-2	TRBJ2-7	CASSPGTSGGREQYF	TGTGCCAGCAGCCCTGGGACTAGCGGGGGGAGGGAGCAGTACTTC
NA	NA	TRBV7-6	TRBJ2-3	CASSLNPDGTDTQYF	TGTGCCAGCAGCTTAAACCCCGACGGGACAGATACGCAGTATTTT
TRBD1	NA	TRBV5-6	TRBJ2-7	CASSRRQGGYEQYF	TGTGCCAGCAGCAGACGACAGGGTGGGTACGAGCAGTACTTC
NA	NA	TRBV5-8	TRBJ1-2	CASSWPGFGISGGYTF	TGTGCCAGCAGCTGGCCCGGATTTGGCATTTCGGGAGGCTACACCTTC
TRBD1	NA	TRBV4-3	TRBJ2-4	CASSQERQGAKNIQYF	TGCGCCAGCAGCCAAGAGCGACAGGGGGCCAAAAACATTCAGTACTTC
NA	NA	TRBV7-2	TRBJ2-2	CASSPRARGYGELFF	TGTGCCAGCAGCCCAAGGGCTAGGGGGTACGGGGAGCTGTTTTTT
NA	NA	TRBV2	TRBJ2-7	CASSGQSYEQYF	TGTGCCAGCAGTGGACAGAGCTACGAGCAGTACTTC
NA	NA	TRBV6-5	TRBJ2-7	CASSYRTGALEQYF	TGTGCCAGCAGTTACCGAACGGGGGCGCTCGAGCAGTACTTC
TRBD2	NA	TRBV7-2	TRBJ2-7	CASSPGSSGGYEQYF	TGTGCCAGCAGCCCAGGCTCTAGCGGGGGCTACGAGCAGTACTTC
NA	NA	TRBV11-2	TRBJ2-6	CASSPQFSGANVLTF	TGTGCCAGCAGCCCTCAGTTCTCTGGGGCCAACGTCCTGACTTTC
NA	NA	TRBV5-4	TRBJ2-3	CASSSISTDTQYF	TGTGCCAGCAGCTCGATTAGCACAGATACGCAGTATTTT
TRBD2	once	TRBV5-1	TRBJ2-5	CASSLQRGPQETQYF	TGCGCCAGCAGCTTGCAGCGGGGTCCCCAAGAGACCCAGTACTTC
NA	large	TRBV9	TRBJ2-2	CASSPHGDTGELFF	TGTGCCAGCAGCCCCCACGGGGACACCGGGGAGCTGTTTTTT
TRBD1	NA	TRBV29-1	TRBJ1-4	CSVVGGQVGEKLFF	TGCAGCGTTGTGGGGGGACAGGTCGGCGAAAAACTGTTTTTT
TRBD1	NA	TRBV19	TRBJ2-1	CASRQIQGASYNEQFF	TGTGCCAGTAGGCAAATCCAGGGGGCTTCCTACAATGAGCAGTTCTTC
TRBD1	few	TRBV9	TRBJ2-2	CASSGRPTGAGGPGELFF	TGTGCCAGCAGCGGTAGACCAACCGGAGCAGGGGGCCCCGGGGAGCTGTTTTTT
NA	NA	TRBV11-3	TRBJ2-1	CASSLVVSGRFF	TGTGCCAGCAGCCTGGTTGTGTCTGGACGGTTCTTC